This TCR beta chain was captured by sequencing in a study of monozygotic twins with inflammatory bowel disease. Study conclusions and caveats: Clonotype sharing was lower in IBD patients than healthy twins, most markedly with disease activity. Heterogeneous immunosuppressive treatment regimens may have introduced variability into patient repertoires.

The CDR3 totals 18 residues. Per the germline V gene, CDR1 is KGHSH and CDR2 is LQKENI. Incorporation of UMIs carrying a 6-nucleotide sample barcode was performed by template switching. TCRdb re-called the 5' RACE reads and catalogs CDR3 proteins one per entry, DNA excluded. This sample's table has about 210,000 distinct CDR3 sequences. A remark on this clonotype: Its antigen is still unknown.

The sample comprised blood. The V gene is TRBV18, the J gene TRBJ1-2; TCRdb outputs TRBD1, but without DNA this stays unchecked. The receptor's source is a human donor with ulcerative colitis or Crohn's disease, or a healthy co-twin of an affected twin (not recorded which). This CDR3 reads CASSPPGTGGRSDYGYTF. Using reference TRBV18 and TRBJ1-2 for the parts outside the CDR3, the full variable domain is NAGVMQNPRHLVRRRGQEARLRCSPMKGHSHVYWYRQLPEEGLKFMVYLQKENIIDESGMPKERFSAEFPKEGPSILRIQQVVRGDSAAYFCASSPPGTGGRSDYGYTFGSGTRLTVV.